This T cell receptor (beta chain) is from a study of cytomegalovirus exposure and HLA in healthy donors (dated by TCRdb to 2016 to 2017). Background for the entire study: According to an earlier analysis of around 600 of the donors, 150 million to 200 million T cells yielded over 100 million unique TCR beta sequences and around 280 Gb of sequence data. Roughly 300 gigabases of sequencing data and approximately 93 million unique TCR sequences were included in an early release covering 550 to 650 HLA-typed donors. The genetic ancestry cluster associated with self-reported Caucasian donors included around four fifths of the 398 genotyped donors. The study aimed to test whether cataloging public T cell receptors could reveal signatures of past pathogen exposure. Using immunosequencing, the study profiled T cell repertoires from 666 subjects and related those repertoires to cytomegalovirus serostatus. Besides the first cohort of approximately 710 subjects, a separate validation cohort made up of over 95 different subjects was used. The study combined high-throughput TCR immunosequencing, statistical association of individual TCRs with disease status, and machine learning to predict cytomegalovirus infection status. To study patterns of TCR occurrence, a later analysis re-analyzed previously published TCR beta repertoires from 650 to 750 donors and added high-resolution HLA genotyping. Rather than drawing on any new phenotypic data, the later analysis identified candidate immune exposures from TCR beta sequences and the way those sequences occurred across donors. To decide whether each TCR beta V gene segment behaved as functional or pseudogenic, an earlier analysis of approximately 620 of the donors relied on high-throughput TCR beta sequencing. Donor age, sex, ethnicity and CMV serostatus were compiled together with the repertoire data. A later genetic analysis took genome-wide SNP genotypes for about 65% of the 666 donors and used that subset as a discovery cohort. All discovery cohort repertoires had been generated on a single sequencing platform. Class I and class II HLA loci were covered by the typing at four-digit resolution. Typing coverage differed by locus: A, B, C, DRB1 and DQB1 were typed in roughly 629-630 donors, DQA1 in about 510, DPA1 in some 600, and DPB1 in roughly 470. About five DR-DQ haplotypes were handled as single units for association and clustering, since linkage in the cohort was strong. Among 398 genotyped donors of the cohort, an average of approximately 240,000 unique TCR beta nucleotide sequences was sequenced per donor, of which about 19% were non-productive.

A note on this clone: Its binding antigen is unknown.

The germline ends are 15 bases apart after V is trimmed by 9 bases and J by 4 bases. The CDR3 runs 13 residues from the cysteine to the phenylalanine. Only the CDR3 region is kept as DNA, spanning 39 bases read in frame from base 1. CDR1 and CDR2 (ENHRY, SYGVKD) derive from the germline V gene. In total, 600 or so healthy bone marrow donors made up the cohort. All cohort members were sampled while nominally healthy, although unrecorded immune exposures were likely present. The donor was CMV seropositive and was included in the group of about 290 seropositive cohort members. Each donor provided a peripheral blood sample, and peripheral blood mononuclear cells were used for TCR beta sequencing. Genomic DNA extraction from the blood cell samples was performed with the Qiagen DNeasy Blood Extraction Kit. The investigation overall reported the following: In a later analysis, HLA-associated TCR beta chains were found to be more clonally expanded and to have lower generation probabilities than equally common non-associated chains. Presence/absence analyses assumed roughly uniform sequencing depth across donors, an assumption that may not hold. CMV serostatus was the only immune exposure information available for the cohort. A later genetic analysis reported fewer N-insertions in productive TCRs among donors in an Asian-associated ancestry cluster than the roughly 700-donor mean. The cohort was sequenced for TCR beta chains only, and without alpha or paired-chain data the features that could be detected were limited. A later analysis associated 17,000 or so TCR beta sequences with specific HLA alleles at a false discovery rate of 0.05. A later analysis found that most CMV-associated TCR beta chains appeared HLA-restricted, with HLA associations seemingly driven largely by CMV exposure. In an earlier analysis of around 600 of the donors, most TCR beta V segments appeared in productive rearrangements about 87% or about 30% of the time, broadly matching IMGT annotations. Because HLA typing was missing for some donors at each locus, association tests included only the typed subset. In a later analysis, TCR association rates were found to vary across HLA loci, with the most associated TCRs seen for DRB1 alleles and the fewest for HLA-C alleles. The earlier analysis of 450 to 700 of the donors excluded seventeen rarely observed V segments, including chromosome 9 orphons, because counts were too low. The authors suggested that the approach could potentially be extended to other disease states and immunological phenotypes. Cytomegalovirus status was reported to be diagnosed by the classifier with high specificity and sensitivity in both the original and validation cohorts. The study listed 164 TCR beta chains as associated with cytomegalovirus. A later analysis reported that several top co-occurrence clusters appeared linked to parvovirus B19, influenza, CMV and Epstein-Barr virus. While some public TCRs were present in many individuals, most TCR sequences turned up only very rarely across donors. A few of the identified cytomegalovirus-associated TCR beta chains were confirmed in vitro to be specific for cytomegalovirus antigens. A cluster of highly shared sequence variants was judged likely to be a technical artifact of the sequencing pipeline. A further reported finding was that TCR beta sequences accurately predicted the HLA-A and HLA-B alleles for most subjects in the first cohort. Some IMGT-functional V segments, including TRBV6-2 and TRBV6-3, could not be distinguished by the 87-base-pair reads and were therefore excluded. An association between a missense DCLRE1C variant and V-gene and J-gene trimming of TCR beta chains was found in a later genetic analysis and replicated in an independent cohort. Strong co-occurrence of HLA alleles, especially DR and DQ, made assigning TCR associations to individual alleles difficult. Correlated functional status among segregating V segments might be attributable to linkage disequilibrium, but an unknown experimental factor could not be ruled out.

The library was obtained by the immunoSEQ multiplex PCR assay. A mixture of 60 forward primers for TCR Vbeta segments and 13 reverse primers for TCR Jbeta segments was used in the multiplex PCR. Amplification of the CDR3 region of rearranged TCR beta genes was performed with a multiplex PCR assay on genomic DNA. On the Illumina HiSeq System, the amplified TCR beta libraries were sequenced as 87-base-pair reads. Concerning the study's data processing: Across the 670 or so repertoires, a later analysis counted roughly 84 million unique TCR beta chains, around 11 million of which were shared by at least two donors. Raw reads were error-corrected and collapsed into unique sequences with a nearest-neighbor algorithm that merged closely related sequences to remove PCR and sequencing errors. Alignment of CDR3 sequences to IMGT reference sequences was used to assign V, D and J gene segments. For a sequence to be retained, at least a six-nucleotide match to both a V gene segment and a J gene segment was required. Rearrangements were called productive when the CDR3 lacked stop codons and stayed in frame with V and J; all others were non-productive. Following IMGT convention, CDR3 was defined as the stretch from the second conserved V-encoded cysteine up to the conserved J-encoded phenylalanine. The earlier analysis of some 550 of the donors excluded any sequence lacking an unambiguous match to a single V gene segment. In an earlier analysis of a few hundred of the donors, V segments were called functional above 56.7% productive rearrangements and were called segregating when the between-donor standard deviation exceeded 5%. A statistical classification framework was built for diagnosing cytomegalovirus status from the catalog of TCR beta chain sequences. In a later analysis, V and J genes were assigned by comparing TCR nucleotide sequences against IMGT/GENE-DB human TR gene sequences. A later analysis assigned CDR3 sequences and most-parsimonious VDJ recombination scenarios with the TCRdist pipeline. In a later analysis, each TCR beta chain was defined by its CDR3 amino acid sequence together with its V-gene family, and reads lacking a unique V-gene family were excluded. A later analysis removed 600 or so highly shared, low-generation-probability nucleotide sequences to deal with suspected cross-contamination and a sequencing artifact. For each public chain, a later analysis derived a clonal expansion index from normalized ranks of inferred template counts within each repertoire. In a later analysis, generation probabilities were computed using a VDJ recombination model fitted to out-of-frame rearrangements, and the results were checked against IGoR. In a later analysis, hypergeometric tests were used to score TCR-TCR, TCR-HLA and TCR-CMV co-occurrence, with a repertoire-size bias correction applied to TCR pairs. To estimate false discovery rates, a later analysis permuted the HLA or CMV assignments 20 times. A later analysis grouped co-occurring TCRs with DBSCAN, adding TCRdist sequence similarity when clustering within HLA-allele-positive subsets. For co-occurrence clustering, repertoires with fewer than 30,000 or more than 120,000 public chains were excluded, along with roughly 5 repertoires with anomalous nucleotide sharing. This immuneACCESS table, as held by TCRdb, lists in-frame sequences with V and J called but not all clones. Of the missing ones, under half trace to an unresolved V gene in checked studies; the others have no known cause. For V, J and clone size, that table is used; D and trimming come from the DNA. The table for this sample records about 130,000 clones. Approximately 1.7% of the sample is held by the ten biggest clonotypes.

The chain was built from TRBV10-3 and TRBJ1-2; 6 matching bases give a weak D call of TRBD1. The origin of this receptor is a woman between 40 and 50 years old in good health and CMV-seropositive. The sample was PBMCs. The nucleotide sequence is TGTGCCATAGATAGGGGGGGAAGCTATGGCTACACCTTC. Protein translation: CAIDRGGSYGYTF.